One T cell receptor (beta chain) is described in this entry. In its sample, this clone was seen once. The antigen it binds to is not known. No base qualities exist here, and no much larger clone lies one base off it. Enrolling through a virtual design, the prospective study's participants ranged in age from roughly 18 to 89 years and lived across about two dozen United States geographic areas. To assign participants to cohorts, the prospective study relied on clinical history that participants themselves reported in a screening survey and a study questionnaire. Recovered participants in ImmuneRACE Cohort 3 were defined as having two consecutive negative NP/OP PCR tests, clearance from a healthcare professional, or resolution of symptoms. Each participant in the prospective study had whole blood, serum and a nasopharyngeal or oropharyngeal swab collected by mobile phlebotomists. Prospective study participants could optionally give additional blood draws and questionnaires over a roughly 2-month period. Blood samples from the prospective study were shipped frozen or at room temperature prior to DNA extraction.

The immunoSEQ Assay, a bias-controlled multiplex PCR, was used to amplify TCRbeta CDR3 regions from genomic DNA. On the authors' methods: The number of nucleated cells in each sample was estimated by amplification of reference gene primers within the assay. To quantify the absolute abundance of each unique TCRbeta CDR3 rearrangement, sequence reads were collapsed and filtered. For each sample, productive Simpson clonality was calculated as the square root of Simpson's diversity index over productive rearrangements. Here the immuneACCESS table is served through TCRdb, limited to in-frame sequences with V and J called. Missing clones are a known gap in these copies; in checked studies unresolved V genes cover under half, and the rest lacks a known reason. That table furnishes V, J and clone size, whereas the DNA furnished D and trimming. This sample gives 240,000 or so clones in total; about 82% of them show up just once. The top ten clonotypes cover about 2.1% of the sample.

This sample is part of a study of blood T cell repertoires in COVID-19 (TCRdb year 2020). Study-wide context: Collaborator samples came from the United States, Italy and Spain and covered acute and convalescent phases of COVID-19. The dataset comprised deeply sampled blood TCRbeta repertoires from subjects exposed to, actively infected with, or recovered from COVID-19. The prospective study material was composed of cDNA or gDNA derived from T cells, B-cell-depleted T cells, or PBMCs. Nearly every sample came with metadata listing a de-identified subject ID, COVID-19 status, age in years and sex. Samples were obtained from the ongoing ImmuneRACE study (first 160 participants) and from some 1,300 subjects provided by 6 global collaborators. The repertoires were made available in a free public database intended to serve as a resource for research on the immune response to SARS-CoV-2. Where HLA class I and class II types were available, the types were taken from metadata supplied by the sample provider, not from assay-based typing.

Overall study outcomes, separate from this receptor: The amount of clinical and demographic metadata varied by source and participant and was provided uncurated.

From cysteine to phenylalanine, the CDR3 is 13 amino acids long. The only DNA kept is the CDR3, 39 bases in frame from the first base. V is cut by 4 bases and J by 3 bases, and the space between the germline ends is 10 bases. The TCR was taken from a woman aged 50 to 65 who had recovered from COVID-19. Material for sequencing was PBMCs or T cells enriched from blood (not recorded which). The chain couples TRBV12-3 or TRBV12-4 to TRBJ2-7; tentative D gene TRBD2, with 5 bases matching. The nucleotides are TGTGCCAGCAGTTCGAGGGTAGTCTACGAGCAGTACTTC. It translates to CASSSRVVYEQYF.